This section outlines one T cell receptor (beta chain) sequence together with its context. Antigen specificity is unknown. The data belong to a study of post-analysis software for immune sequencing data. Study observations and caveats: Significantly lower normalized Chao1 diversity was seen in multiple sclerosis patients than in controls. Patients showed TRBV5-6, TRBV5-1 and TRBV20-1 among roughly five TRBV segments more frequent than in controls.

Presence of unique molecular identifiers characterized the TCR beta cDNA libraries. TCRdb called the PCR reads again in MiXCR, with one record for every CDR3 protein. The sample yields hundreds of thousands of distinct CDR3 sequences, roughly two fifths seen once. CDR3 size: 15 residues. Trimming cost V 4 bases and J 12 bases, with 25 bases left between them. The germline gives CDR1 SGHRS, CDR2 YFSETQ. The TCR comes from a girl under 18 with multiple sclerosis. The genes are TRBV5-1 and TRBJ1-2; a weak D match, TRBD1 (5 bases). The sequenced material came from blood. Here the CDR3 DNA reads TGCGCCAGCAGCCGGATAAGGGGACGCGGTACCGGCCACACCTTC. Translation: CASSRIRGRGTGHTF.